These T cell receptor beta chains were read from a single sample in a study of somatic mutations in cytotoxic T cells in rheumatoid arthritis. Repertoires were generated with immunoSEQ multiplex PCR, while TCRdb's copy carries only in-frame clones and drops some. This repertoire shows 15,000 to 20,000 clones, around 80% found once; its top ten account for around 5%. Sequenced material: CD8+ T cells sorted from blood. These receptors all stem from an adult with rheumatoid arthritis. CDR3s include the opening cysteine and the closing phenylalanine or tryptophan. D genes are given only for firm matches. Size tells how often a clone was seen (once, few, many) or the class of an expanded clone, and some rows leave it out.

-	14	TRBV27	TRBJ1-2	-	TGTGTCAGCAGAACAAGGGGGGAGGGTCAGGGCTACACCTTC	CVSRTRGEGQGYTF
TRBD1	14	TRBV7-3	TRBJ2-2	-	TGTGCCAGCAGCTTTACAGGGGCCACCGGGGAGCTGTTTTTT	CASSFTGATGELFF
-	12	TRBV7-2	TRBJ2-5	-	TGTGCCAGCAGGCAGGATAAAGAGACCCAGTACTTC	CASRQDKETQYF
-	13	TRBV19	TRBJ1-2	-	TGTGCCAGTACCTTCCGGGACCCCGGCGGCTACACCTTC	CASTFRDPGGYTF
-	14	TRBV29-1	TRBJ2-2	-	TGCAGCGTTGATCTACAGGGGAACACCGGGGAGCTGTTTTTT	CSVDLQGNTGELFF
-	14	TRBV9	TRBJ2-7	-	TGTGCCAGCAGCGTGGAGGGGGGGGATCCCGAGCAGTACTTC	CASSVEGGDPEQYF
-	14	TRBV6-1	TRBJ2-7	few	TGTGCCAGCAGTGCGGGGGACAGAGTATACGAGCAGTACTTC	CASSAGDRVYEQYF
-	16	TRBV10-3	TRBJ2-5	once	TGTGCCATCAGTGACCCATCCGGGTCCCGGGACGAGACCCAGTACTTC	CAISDPSGSRDETQYF
-	11	TRBV6-5	TRBJ2-1	-	TGTGCCAGCAGTTACTCGGATGAGCAGTTCTTC	CASSYSDEQFF
-	14	TRBV27	TRBJ1-2	-	TGTGCCAGCGGAGGTTATGTCGGGGGGTATGGCTACACCTTC	CASGGYVGGYGYTF
-	13	TRBV11-3	TRBJ1-1	-	TGTGCCAGCAGTCTATCCAGGGTCACTGAAGCTTTCTTT	CASSLSRVTEAFF
TRBD1	18	TRBV7-8	TRBJ2-2	-	TGTGCCAGCAGCTCAAAGGGCAGGACAGGGGGCTACACCGGGGAGCTGTTTTTT	CASSSKGRTGGYTGELFF
-	14	TRBV2	TRBJ1-2	-	TGTGCCAGCAGTGAGGTCGGGGGCCGCTATGGCTACACCTTC	CASSEVGGRYGYTF
TRBD2	15	TRBV19	TRBJ2-7	once	TGTGCCAGTAGTCCGACTAGCGGGGAGATCTACGAGCAGTACTTC	CASSPTSGEIYEQYF
-	13	TRBV27	TRBJ2-1	once	TGTGCCAGCAGCTCAAGGGCTGGGGTTGAGCAGTTCTTC	CASSSRAGVEQFF
TRBD1	13	TRBV4-2	TRBJ2-7	few	TGTGCCAGCAGCCCGCCAGGGGGCTTTGAGCAGTACTTC	CASSPPGGFEQYF
-	14	TRBV5-6	TRBJ2-2	once	TGTGCCAGCAGCTCCCGCGACCGAACCGGGGAGCTGTTTTTT	CASSSRDRTGELFF
TRBD1	14	TRBV7-9	TRBJ2-7	-	TGTGCCAGCAGCTCGGGACAGTCCTCCTACGAGCAGTACTTC	CASSSGQSSYEQYF
-	12	TRBV7-9	TRBJ1-1	-	TGTGCCAGCAGCTTTGGGAACACTGAAGCTTTCTTT	CASSFGNTEAFF
-	11	TRBV29-1	TRBJ1-1	-	TGCAGCGAACGAACAGGGTTAGAAGCTTTCTTT	CSERTGLEAFF
TRBD1	17	TRBV11-1	TRBJ2-7	-	TGTGCCAGCAGCACCTCACGCAACAGGGGAATAACCTACGAGCAGTACTTC	CASSTSRNRGITYEQYF
-	15	TRBV6-1	TRBJ1-1	-	TGTGCCAGCAGTGAAGGAGGCGACAAGAACACTGAAGCTTTCTTT	CASSEGGDKNTEAFF
-	12	TRBV6-4	TRBJ2-1	few	TGTGCCAGCAGTGACGACAACAATGAGCAGTTCTTC	CASSDDNNEQFF
-	16	TRBV11-2	TRBJ2-5	-	TGTGCCAGCAGTCCTTTTTTGGGGGAAAGACAAGAGACCCAGTACTTC	CASSPFLGERQETQYF
-	14	TRBV30	TRBJ2-2	-	TGTGCCTGGAGTATAGGAAAAATCCCCGGGGAGCTGTTTTTT	CAWSIGKIPGELFF
TRBD1	14	TRBV7-9	TRBJ1-5	few	TGTGCCAGCAGCCCACAGGGGGCGGGTCAGCCCCAGCATTTT	CASSPQGAGQPQHF
-	15	TRBV9	TRBJ1-3	-	TGTGCCAGCAGCGCAGAAACAGGGAAGGGAAACACCATATATTTT	CASSAETGKGNTIYF